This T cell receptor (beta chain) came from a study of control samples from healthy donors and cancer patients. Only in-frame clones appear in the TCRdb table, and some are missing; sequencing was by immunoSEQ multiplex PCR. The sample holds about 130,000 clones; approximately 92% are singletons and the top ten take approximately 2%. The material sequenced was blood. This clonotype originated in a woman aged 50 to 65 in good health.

The CDR3 nucleotides are TGTGCCAGCAGCTTATTATGGGGCGATCAGCCCCAGCATTTT. This gives the protein CASSLLWGDQPQHF. The V gene is TRBV7-8, the J gene TRBJ1-5; possibly TRBD1 for D (5 bases). Trimming removed 2 bases at V and 5 bases at J, with 10 bases between. There are 14 residues in the CDR3. CDR1 and CDR2 (germline): SGHVS, FQNEAQ.